This entry features one TCR beta chain sequence. Clinicians diagnosed patients from clinical symptoms, serum thyroxine and TRAb, thyroid ultrasound and orbital computed tomography. It was RNA transcripts that yielded the amplified TCR beta CDR3 regions. The HTBI set primed first-round TCR CDR3 RT-PCR. TCRdb analysed the multiplex PCR reads with MiXCR anew, one entry per CDR3 protein. This sample carries around 400,000 distinct CDR3 sequences, about 12% of them seen once, and the ten largest clones take 9% to 9.5%. This sample is drawn from a study of T cells in Graves' hyperthyroidism and ophthalmopathy. CDR1 and CDR2 (germline): SGHTA, FQGNSA. V lost 4 bases to trimming and J lost 6 bases; unmatched junction nucleotides: 8. This CDR3 is 16 amino acids long.

Sequences were obtained from blood. This clonotype was obtained from a woman aged 18-29 years with Graves' hyperthyroidism. The V call is TRBV7-2, the J call TRBJ2-1, with 11 nucleotides matching TRBD2. The CDR3 bases are TGTGCCAGCAGCTCCCGTAGCGGGGGGGCCCCCAATGAGCAGTTCTTC. It codes for CASSSRSGGAPNEQFF.